This T cell receptor (beta chain) was obtained from a study of shared clonotypes between healthy human individuals. The method was immunoSEQ multiplex PCR; TCRdb's version includes in-frame clones alone and lacks a portion of them. The table lists some 1,600,000 clones, approximately 98% of them singletons. All the donors were Caucasian adults who lived in Nashville, Tennessee. The CDR3 runs to 12 residues. The germline V and J ends were trimmed by 5 bases and 4 bases, with 6 bases remaining between them. CDR1 and CDR2 from the germline V gene are SGHAT and FQNNGV. The rearrangement joins TRBV11-2 to TRBJ2-1; D is undetermined. This clonotype was obtained from a man aged 25 to 40 in good health. Sequencing was performed on naive CD4+ T cells sorted from blood. Subset specified: CD45RA+ positively selected. The CDR3 reads CASSHWYNEQFF. In nucleotides, the CDR3 is TGTGCCAGCAGCCACTGGTACAATGAGCAGTTCTTC.